The 14 T cell receptor beta chains listed next were all sequenced from one sample in a study of blood T cell repertoires in COVID-19 (dated by TCRdb to the early 2020s). The library was prepared using the immunoSEQ multiplex PCR assay. The clones in this table, taken by TCRdb from immuneACCESS, are in-frame only. Not every clone is retained; where verified, under half of the shortfall comes from an unresolved V gene, and the cause of the rest is unknown. The table for this sample lists under 300,000 clones; more than 65% of them were counted only once. The top ten clonotypes cover about 2% of the sample. The sequencing input was peripheral blood. The receptors derive from a man between 35 and 55 years old who had recovered from COVID-19.

The CDR3 DNA reads TGTGCCAGCAGCCTAGGCGGACTCCAGGCTTACGAGCAGTACTTC. This encodes CASSLGGLQAYEQYF. The J gene is TRBJ2-7, the V gene TRBV7-2; possible D gene TRBD2, 5 bases. The germline CDR1 and CDR2 sequences are SGHTA and FQGNSA. The V gene lost 5 bases and the J gene lost 4 bases, with 18 bases spanning the gap. The CDR3 has 15 amino acids.

This clone was counted between two and nine times. This sequence joins TRBV6-2 or TRBV6-3 and TRBJ1-1; 8 positions agree with TRBD1. V was clipped by 4 bases and J by 2 bases; unmatched bases: 6. This CDR3 region has 15 residues. CDR1 and CDR2 from the germline V gene are MNHEY and SVGEGT. Here the CDR3 reads CASSWGQELNTEAFF. The CDR3 DNA reads as TGTGCCAGCAGTTGGGGACAGGAACTAAACACTGAAGCTTTCTTT.

Of note for this clone: An end of the junction differs from the germline gene, which may be a read error. V gene TRBV9 combines with J gene TRBJ1-6, with D perhaps TRBD1 (5 bases). There are 15 residues in the CDR3. CDR1 and CDR2 from the germline V gene are SGDLS and YYNGEE. The DNA of the CDR3 is TGTGCCAGCACCGTAGGGGAGGGGAGGAATTCACCCCTCCACTTT. This gives the protein CASTVGEGRNSPLHF.

This chain uses TRBV30 with TRBJ1-4; TRBD1 is a possible D gene (6 bases). Trimming took off 0 bases at V and 8 bases at J, with 16 bases between the two ends. The CDR3 is 15 amino acids. Germline V gene data show CDR1 as GTSNPN and CDR2 as SVGIG (reference sequence). The CDR3 sequence is CAWSVNGGWPEKLFF. CDR3 nucleotides: TGTGCCTGGAGTGTAAATGGGGGCTGGCCGGAAAAACTGTTTTTT. Filled out from reference TRBV30 and TRBJ1-4, the complete variable domain reads SQTIHQWPATLVQPVGSPLSLECTVEGTSNPNLYWYRQAAGRGLQLLFYSVGIGQISSEVPQNLSASRPQDRQFILSSKKLLLSDSGFYLCAWSVNGGWPEKLFFGSGTQLSVL.

The V and J genes are TRBV7-9 and TRBJ1-2; 10 positions match TRBD1. CDR3 size: 15 residues. Trimming took 5 bases from V and 8 from J; bases not matched to a gene: 11. Germline lookup yields CDR1 SEHNR and CDR2 FQNEAQ (reference sequence). This CDR3 reads CASSPGQGGREGYTF. The CDR3 nucleotides read TGTGCCAGCAGCCCAGGACAGGGGGGCCGGGAAGGCTACACCTTC.

The CDR3, as DNA: TGTGCCAGCAGCTCCCCCGGGCGGGCCCTCCACTTT. Its translation: CASSSPGRALHF. The chain links TRBV7-9 to TRBJ1-6; no definite D call. Trimming shortened V by 4 bases and J by 14 bases, and 12 bases separated the two germline ends. The CDR3 extends over 12 amino acids. The germline gives CDR1 SEHNR, CDR2 FQNEAQ (reference sequence).

This rearrangement joins TRBV19 to TRBJ2-3; tentative D call: TRBD2 (6 bases). The V and J ends lost 6 bases and 5 bases respectively, with 12 bases between them. The CDR3 runs 13 residues. Germline CDR1 reads LNHDA; CDR2 reads SQIVND (reference sequence). CDR3 nucleotides: TGTGCCAGTAGCACCGGGAGCGGAGATACGCAGTATTTT. This translates into CASSTGSGDTQYF.

The chain joins TRBV4-1 to TRBJ2-3, with 7 bases identical to TRBD2. Germline CDR1 MGHRA, CDR2 YSYEKL. V was pared by 4 bases and J by 2 bases, with 6 bases of the junction left unmatched. This CDR3 has 15 residues. The CDR3 loop reads CASSRLAVTTDTQYF. The CDR3 DNA sequence: TGCGCCAGCAGCCGGCTAGCGGTGACCACAGATACGCAGTATTTT.

This clone has just a few counts. This chain links TRBV5-4 with TRBJ1-4; D not resolved. V lost 0 bases and J lost 8, with 14 bases in between. Per the germline V gene, CDR1 is SGHNT and CDR2 is YYREEE (reference sequence). The CDR3 covers 15 residues. This CDR3 is CASSLALEGSEKLFF. As DNA, the CDR3 is TGTGCCAGCAGCTTGGCATTAGAGGGTTCAGAAAAACTGTTTTTT.

This clone was detected once. The chain is built from TRBV18 and TRBJ1-1; maybe TRBD1 (6 bases). The CDR3 spans 15 residues. Per the germline V gene, CDR1 is KGHSH and CDR2 is LQKENI. V was cut by 4 bases and J by 2 bases, with 14 bases left in between. Here the CDR3 reads CASSLRTGRNTEAFF. The CDR3 region has the DNA TGTGCCAGCTCACTTCGCACAGGGCGAAACACTGAAGCTTTCTTT.

The chain carries TRBV15 and TRBJ1-4; the D gene is possibly TRBD1 (6 bases). The CDR3 extends over 15 amino acids. V was shortened by 3 bases and J by 5 bases, with 13 bases between the two germline ends. Germline V lookup: CDR1 LNHNV, CDR2 YYDKDF (reference sequence). CDR3 sequence (DNA): TGTGCCACCAGCAGGGACGGGACAAGCAATGAAAAACTGTTTTTT. It yields the protein CATSRDGTSNEKLFF.

J is TRBJ1-1 and V is TRBV10-3; D is unresolved. This CDR3 has 12 residues. The V and J ends lost 1 base and 2 bases respectively, with 2 bases between them. Per germline, CDR1 ENHRY and CDR2 SYGVKD. The CDR3 nucleotides read TGTGCCATCAGTGAGTTAAACACTGAAGCTTTCTTT. Its translation is CAISELNTEAFF.

The chain is built from TRBV11-3 and TRBJ2-7; 11 positions match TRBD2. With V trimmed by 4 bases and J by 3 bases, 2 bases remained unmatched. The CDR3 totals 14 residues. The V gene's germline CDR1 is SGHNT and CDR2 YENEEA. The CDR3: CASSSSGGRYEQYF. CDR3 bases: TGTGCCAGCAGCTCTAGCGGGGGGCGCTACGAGCAGTACTTC.

J is TRBJ2-3 and V is TRBV18; 9 positions match TRBD1. CDR1 and CDR2 from the germline V gene are KGHSH and LQKENI. Trimming at V came to 0 bases and at J to 0 bases, leaving 1 base not matched to a gene. There are 16 residues in the CDR3. The CDR3 DNA follows: TGTGCCAGCTCACCACCGGGACAGGGCAGCACAGATACGCAGTATTTT. Translating gives CASSPPGQGSTDTQYF.